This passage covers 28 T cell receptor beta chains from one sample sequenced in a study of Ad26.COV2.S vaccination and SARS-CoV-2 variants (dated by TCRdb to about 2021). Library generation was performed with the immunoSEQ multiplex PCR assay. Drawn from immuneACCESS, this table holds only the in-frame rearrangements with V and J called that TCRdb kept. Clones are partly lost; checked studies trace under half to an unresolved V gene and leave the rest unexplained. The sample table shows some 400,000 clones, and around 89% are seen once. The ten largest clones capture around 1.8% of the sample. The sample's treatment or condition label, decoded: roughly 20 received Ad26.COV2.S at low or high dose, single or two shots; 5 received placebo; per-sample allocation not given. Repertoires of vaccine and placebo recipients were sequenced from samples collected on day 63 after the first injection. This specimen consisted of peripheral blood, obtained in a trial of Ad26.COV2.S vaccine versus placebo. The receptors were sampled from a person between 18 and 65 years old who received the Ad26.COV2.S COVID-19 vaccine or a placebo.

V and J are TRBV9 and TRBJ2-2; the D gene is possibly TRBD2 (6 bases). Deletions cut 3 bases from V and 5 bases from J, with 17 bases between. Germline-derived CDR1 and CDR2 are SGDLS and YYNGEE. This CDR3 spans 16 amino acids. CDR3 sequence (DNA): TGTGCCAGCAGCGCAAAGTACCCGGAGGGTACCGGGGAGCTGTTTTTT. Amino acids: CASSAKYPEGTGELFF.

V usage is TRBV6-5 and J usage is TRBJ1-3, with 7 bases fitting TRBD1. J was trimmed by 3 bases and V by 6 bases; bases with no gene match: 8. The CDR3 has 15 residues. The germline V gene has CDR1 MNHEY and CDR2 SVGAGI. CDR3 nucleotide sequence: TGTGCCAGCAGAGGAGGGGGCGCGGGTGGAAACACCATATATTTT. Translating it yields CASRGGGAGGNTIYF.

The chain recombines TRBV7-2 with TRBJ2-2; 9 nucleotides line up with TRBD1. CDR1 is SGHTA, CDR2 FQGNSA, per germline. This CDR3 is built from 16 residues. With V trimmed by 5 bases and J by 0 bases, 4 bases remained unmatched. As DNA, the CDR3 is TGTGCCAGCAGCCTGGGACAGGGTACGAACACCGGGGAGCTGTTTTTT. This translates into CASSLGQGTNTGELFF.

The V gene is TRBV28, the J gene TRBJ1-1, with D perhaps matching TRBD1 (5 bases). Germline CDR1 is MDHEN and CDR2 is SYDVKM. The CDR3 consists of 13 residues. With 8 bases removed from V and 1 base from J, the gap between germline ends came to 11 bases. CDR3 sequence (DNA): TGTGCCAGCTCAGTCGGGGGGAACACTGAAGCTTTCTTT. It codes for CASSVGGNTEAFF.

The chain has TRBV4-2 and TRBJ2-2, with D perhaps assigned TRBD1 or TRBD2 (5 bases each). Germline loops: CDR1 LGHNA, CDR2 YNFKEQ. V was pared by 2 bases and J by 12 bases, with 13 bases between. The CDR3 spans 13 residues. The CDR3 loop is CASSQPGTPKLFF. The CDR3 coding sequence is TGTGCCAGCAGCCAACCCGGGACCCCGAAGCTGTTTTTT.

The chain's CDR3 is CASSYRWGENNEQFF. Written as DNA, the CDR3 is TGTGCCAGCAGTTACCGGTGGGGCGAAAACAATGAGCAGTTCTTC. This chain joins TRBV6-5 and TRBJ2-1, with D perhaps matching TRBD1 (5 bases). Trimming took 2 bases from V and 5 from J, leaving 13 bases between them. The CDR3 has 15 residues. Germline V gene lookup returns CDR1 MNHEY and CDR2 SVGAGI.

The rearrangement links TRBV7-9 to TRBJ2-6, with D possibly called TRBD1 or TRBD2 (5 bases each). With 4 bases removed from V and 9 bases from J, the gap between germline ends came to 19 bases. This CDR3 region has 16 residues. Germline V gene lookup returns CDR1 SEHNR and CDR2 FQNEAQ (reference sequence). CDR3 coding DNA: TGTGCCAGCAGCTCCAATCGGGACCGCCCGGGCAACGTCCTGACTTTC. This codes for CASSSNRDRPGNVLTF.

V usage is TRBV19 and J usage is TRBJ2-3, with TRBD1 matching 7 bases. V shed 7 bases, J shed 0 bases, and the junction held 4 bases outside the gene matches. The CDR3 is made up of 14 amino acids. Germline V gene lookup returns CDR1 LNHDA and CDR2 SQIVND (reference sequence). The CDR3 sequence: CASKEGASTDTQYF. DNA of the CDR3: TGTGCCAGTAAAGAGGGGGCTAGCACAGATACGCAGTATTTT.

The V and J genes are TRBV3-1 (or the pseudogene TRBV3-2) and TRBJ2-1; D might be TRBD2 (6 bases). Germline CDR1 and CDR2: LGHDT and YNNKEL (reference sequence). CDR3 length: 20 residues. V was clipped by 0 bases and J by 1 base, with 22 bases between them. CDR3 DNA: TGTGCCAGCAGCCAAGAGGAGGGCTCTGAGGTGCCGTATTCCTACAATGAGCAGTTCTTC. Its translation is CASSQEEGSEVPYSYNEQFF.

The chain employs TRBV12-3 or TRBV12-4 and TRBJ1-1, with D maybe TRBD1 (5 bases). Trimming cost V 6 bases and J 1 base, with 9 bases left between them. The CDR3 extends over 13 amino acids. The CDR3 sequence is CASSVTGNTEAFF. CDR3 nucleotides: TGTGCCAGCAGCGTCACAGGGAACACTGAAGCTTTCTTT.

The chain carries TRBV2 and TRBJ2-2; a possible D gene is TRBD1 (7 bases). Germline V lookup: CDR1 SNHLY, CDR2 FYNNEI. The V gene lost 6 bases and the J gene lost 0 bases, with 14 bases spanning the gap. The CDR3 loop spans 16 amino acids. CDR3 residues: CASRAGQSTNTGELFF. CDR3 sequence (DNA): TGTGCCAGCAGGGCGGGACAGTCCACGAACACCGGGGAGCTGTTTTTT.

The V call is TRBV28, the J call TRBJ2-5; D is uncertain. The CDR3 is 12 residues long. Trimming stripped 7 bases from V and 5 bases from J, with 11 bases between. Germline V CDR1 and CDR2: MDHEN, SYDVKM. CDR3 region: CASTQPPETQYF. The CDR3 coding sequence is TGTGCCAGCACCCAGCCCCCGGAGACCCAGTACTTC.

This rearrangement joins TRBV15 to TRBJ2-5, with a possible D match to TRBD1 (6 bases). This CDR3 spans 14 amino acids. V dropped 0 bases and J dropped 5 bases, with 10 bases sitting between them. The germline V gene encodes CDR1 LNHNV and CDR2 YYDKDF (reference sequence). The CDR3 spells CATSRDAGAETQYF. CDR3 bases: TGTGCCACCAGCAGAGATGCAGGGGCGGAGACCCAGTACTTC.

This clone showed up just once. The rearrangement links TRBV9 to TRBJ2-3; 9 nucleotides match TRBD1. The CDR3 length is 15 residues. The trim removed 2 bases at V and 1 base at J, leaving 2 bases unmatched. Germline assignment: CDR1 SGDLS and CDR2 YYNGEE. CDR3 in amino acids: CASSVGQGRTDTQYF. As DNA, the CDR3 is TGTGCCAGCAGCGTTGGACAGGGGCGCACAGATACGCAGTATTTT. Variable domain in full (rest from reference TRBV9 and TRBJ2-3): DSGVTQTPKHLITATGQRVTLRCSPRSGDLSVYWYQQSLDQGLQFLIQYYNGEERAKGNILERFSAQQFPDLHSELNLSSLELGDSALYFCASSVGQGRTDTQYFGPGTRLTVL.

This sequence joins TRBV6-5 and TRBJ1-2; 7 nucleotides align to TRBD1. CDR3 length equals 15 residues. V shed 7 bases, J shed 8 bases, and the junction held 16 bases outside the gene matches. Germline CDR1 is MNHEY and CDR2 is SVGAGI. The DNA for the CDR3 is TGTGCCAGCACCAAAGGGGGCAGGGGAATGGCGGGCTACACCTTC. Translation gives CASTKGGRGMAGYTF.

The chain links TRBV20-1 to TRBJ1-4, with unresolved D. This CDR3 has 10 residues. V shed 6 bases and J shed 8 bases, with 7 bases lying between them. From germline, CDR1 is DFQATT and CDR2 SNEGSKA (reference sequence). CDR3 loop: CSAVYEKLFF. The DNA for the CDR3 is TGCAGTGCCGTGTACGAAAAACTGTTTTTT.

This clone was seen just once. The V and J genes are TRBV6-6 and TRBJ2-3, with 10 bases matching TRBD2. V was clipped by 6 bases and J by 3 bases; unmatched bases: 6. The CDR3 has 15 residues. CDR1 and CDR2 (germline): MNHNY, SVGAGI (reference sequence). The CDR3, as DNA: TGTGCCAGCAGAGAACCGGGACTAGCGACAGATACGCAGTATTTT. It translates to CASREPGLATDTQYF.

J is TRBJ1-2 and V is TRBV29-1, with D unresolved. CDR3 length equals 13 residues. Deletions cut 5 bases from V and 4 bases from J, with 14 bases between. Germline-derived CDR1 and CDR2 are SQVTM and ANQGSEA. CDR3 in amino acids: CSVSVQRGYGYTF. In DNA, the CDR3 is TGCAGCGTTTCAGTTCAACGGGGCTATGGCTACACCTTC.

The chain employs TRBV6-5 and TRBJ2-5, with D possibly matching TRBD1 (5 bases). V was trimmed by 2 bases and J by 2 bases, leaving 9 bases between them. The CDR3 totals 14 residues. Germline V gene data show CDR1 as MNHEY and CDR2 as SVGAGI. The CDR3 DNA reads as TGTGCCAGCAGTTACGGGGCAGGGCAAGAGACCCAGTACTTC. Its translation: CASSYGAGQETQYF.

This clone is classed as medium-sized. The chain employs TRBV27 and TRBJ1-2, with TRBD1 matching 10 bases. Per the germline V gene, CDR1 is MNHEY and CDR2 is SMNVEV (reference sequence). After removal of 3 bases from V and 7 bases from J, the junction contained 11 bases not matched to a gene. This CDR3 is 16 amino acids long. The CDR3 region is CASSFGPDRGHFGYTF. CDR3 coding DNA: TGTGCCAGCAGTTTCGGGCCCGACAGGGGGCACTTTGGCTACACCTTC.

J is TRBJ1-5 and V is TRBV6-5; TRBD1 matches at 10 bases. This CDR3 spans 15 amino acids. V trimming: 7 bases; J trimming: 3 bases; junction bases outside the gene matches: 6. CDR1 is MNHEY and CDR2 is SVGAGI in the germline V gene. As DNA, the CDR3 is TGTGCCAGCACCCAGACAGGGGGCGTCAATCAGCCCCAGCATTTT. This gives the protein CASTQTGGVNQPQHF.

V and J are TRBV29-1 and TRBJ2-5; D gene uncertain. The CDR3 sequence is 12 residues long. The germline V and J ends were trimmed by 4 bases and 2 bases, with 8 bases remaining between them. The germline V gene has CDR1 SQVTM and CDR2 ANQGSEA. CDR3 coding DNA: TGCAGCGTTGGAATTCGGCAAGAGACCCAGTACTTC. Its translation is CSVGIRQETQYF.

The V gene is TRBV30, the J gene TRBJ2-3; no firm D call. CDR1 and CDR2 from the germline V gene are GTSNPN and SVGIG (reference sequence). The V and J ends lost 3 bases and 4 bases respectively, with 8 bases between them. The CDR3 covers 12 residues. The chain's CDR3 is CAWSAPSDTQYF. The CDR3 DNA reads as TGTGCCTGGAGCGCACCGTCAGATACGCAGTATTTT.

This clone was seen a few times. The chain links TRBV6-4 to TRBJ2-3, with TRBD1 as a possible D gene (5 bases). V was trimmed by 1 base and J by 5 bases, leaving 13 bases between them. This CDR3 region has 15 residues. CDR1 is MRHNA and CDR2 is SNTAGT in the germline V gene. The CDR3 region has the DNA TGTGCCAGCAGTGACTGGGGCAGGGTGGAAGATACGCAGTATTTT. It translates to CASSDWGRVEDTQYF.

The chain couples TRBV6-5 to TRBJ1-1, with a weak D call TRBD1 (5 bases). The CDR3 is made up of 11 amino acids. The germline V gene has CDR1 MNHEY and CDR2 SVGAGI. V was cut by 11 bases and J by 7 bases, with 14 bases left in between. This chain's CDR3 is CAVGQNGEAFF. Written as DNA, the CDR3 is TGTGCCGTGGGGCAGAACGGTGAAGCTTTCTTT.

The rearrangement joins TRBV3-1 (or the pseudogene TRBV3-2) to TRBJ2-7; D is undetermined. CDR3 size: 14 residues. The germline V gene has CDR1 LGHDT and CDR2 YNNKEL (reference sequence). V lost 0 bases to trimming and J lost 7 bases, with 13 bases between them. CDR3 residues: CASSQDRGLYEQYF. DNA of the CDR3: TGTGCCAGCAGCCAAGATCGTGGGTTGTATGAGCAGTACTTC.

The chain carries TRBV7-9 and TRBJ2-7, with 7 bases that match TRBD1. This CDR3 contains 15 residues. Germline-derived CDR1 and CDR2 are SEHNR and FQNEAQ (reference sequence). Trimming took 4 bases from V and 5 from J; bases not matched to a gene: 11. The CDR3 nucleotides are TGTGCCAGCAGCTACCACCCGGGACAGAAAAACGAGCAGTACTTC. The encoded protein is CASSYHPGQKNEQYF.

CDR3 residues: CAWDGQGYEQYF. DNA of the CDR3: TGTGCCTGGGACGGACAGGGCTACGAGCAGTACTTC. V gene TRBV30 combines with J gene TRBJ2-7; 8 bases align to TRBD1. The CDR3 loop spans 12 amino acids. Germline lookup yields CDR1 GTSNPN and CDR2 SVGIG (reference sequence). V shed 5 bases, J shed 3 bases, and the junction held 3 bases outside the gene matches.